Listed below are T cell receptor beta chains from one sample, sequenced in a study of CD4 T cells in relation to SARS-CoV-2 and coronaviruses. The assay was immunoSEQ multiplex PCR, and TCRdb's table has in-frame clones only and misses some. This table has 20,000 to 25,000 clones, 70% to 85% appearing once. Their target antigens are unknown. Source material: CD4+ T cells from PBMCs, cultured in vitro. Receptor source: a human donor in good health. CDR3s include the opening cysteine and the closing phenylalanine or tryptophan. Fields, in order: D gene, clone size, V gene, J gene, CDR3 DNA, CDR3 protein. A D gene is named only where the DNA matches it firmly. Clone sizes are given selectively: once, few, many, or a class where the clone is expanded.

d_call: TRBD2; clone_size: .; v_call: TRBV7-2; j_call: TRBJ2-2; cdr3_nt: TGTGCCAGCAGCTTAGAGGCTAGCGGCTACACCGGGGAGCTGTTTTTT; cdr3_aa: CASSLEASGYTGELFF
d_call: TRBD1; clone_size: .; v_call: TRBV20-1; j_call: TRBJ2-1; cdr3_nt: TGCAGTGCAACCTCAGGGGGTGAGCAGTTCTTC; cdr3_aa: CSATSGGEQFF
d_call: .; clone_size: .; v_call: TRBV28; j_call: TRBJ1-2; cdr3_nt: TGTGCCAGCAGTTTATTTTCCGGGCTTCGTGGCTACACCTTC; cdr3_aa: CASSLFSGLRGYTF
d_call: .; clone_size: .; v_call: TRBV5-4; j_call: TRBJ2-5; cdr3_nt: TGTGCCAGCAGCTTCAAAGAGACCCAGTACTTC; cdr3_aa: CASSFKETQYF
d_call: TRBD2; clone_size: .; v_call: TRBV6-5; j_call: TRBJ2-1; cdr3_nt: TGTGCCGCCCGGGCTAGCGGGAACAATGAGCAGTTCTTC; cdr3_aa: CAARASGNNEQFF
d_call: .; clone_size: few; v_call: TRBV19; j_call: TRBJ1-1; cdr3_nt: TGTGCCACAACAGGGCCCTCAATGAACACTGAAGCTTTCTTT; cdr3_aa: CATTGPSMNTEAFF
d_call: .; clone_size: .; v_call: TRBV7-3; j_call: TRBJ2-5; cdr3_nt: TGTGCCAGCAGCCCAATCCCGGGTCTCCAAGAGACCCAGTACTTC; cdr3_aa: CASSPIPGLQETQYF
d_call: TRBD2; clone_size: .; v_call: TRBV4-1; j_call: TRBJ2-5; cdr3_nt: TGCGCCAGCAGCCAAGGAACTAGCGGGAGGAGACAGACCCAGTACTTC; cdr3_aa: CASSQGTSGRRQTQYF
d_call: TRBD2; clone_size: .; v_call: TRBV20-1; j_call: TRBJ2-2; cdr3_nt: TGCAGTGCTAGTTCGGGACTAGAAAACACCGGGGAGCTGTTTTTT; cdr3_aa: CSASSGLENTGELFF
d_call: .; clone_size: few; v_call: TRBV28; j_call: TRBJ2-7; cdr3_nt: TGTGCCAGCACCCTAGTCCGGGGAATGCGGTACGAGCAGTACTTC; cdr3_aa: CASTLVRGMRYEQYF
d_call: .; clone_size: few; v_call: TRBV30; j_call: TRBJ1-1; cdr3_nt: TGTGCCTGGAACCGAATGCGGGTCGGCACTGAAGCTTTCTTT; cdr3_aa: CAWNRMRVGTEAFF
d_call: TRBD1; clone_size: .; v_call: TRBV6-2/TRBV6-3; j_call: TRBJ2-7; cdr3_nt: TGTGCCAGCAGTTACAGGGGGCTTAGAGACGAGCAGTACTTC; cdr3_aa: CASSYRGLRDEQYF
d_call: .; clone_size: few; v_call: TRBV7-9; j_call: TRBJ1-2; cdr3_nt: TGTGCCAGCTATTATGGGGGTTTATTCGGCTACACCTTC; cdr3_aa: CASYYGGLFGYTF
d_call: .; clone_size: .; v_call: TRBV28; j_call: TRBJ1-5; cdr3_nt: TGTGCCAGCAAAATCCGGCAGGGTCCTATGGAGCCCCAGCATTTT; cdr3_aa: CASKIRQGPMEPQHF
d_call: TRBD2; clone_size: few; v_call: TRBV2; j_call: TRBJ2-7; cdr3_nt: TGTGCCAGCAGTGGGACTAGCAACGAGCAGTACTTC; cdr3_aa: CASSGTSNEQYF
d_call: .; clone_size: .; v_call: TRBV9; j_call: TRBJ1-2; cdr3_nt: TGTGCCAGCAGCGTAATGGAGACGGCGCGGGTGGGCGGCTACACCTTC; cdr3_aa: CASSVMETARVGGYTF
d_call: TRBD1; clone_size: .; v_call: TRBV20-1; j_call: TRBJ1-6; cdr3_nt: TGCAGTGCTAGTGGCCAGGGGGCCAGCTCCTATAATTCACCCCTCCACTTT; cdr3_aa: CSASGQGASSYNSPLHF
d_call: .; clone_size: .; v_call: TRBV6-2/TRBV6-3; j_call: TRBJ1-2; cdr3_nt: TGTGCCAGCAGTTTCGGGCAGGGATACACCTTC; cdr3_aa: CASSFGQGYTF
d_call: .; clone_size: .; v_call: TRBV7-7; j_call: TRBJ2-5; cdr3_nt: TGTGCTAGCAGCTTACGGCGGGAAGTTGGAGAGACCCAGTACTTC; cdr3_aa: CASSLRREVGETQYF
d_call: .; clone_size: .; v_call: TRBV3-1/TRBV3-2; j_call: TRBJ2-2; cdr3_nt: TGTGCCAGCAGCCAGGGACATTCTCCCACCGGGGAGCTGTTTTTT; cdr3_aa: CASSQGHSPTGELFF
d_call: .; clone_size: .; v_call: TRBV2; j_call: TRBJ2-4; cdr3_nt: TGTGCCAGCAGTGAAGAGGGGGTGGGAAACATTCAGTACTTC; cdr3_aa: CASSEEGVGNIQYF
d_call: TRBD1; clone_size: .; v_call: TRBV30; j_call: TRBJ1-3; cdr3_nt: TGTGCCTGGAGTGTACAGGGGGTCGACACCATATATTTT; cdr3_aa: CAWSVQGVDTIYF
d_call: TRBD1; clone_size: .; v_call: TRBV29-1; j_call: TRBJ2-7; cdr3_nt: TGCAGCGTCCCAAGAGGGGACAGGGGTAACTACGAGCAGTACTTC; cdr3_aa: CSVPRGDRGNYEQYF
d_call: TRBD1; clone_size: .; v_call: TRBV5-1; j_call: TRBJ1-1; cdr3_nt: TGCGCCAGCAGCCAACAGGGGGCCGCCAAAGCTTTCTTT; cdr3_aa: CASSQQGAAKAFF
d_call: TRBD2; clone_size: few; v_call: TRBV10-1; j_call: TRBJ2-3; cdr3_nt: TGCGCCAGCAGTGAGTCCCTGGGACTAGCGGGGGCCAACACAGATACGCAGTATTTT; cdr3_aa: CASSESLGLAGANTDTQYF
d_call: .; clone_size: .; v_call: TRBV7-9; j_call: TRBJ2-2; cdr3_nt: TGTGCCAGCAGCTTTGGGGGGGGCTACGACCGGGAGCTGTTTTTT; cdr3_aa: CASSFGGGYDRELFF
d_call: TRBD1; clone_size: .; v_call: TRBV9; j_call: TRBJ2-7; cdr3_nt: TGTGCCAGCAGCGTAGCCCCCCCCGGGACAGCGAGCTCCTACGAGCAGTACTTC; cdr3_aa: CASSVAPPGTASSYEQYF
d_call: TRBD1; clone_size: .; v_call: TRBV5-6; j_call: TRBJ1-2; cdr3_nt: TGTGCCAGCAGCACCCAGGGGGGCTATGGCTACACCTTC; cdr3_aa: CASSTQGGYGYTF
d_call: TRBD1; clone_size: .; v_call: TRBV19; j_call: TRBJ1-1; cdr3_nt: TGTGCCAGTAGTCCGGGGACAGGGGAGGCCACTGAAGCTTTCTTT; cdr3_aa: CASSPGTGEATEAFF
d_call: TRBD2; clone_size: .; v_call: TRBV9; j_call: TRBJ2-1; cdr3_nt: TGTGCCAGCAGACTCACTAGCGGGGGGGAAGGTGAGCAGTTCTTC; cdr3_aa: CASRLTSGGEGEQFF
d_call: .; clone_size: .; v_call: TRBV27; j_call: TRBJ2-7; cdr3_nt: TGTGCCAGCAGTTTATCGAACATGGGGAAGCAGTACTTC; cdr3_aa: CASSLSNMGKQYF
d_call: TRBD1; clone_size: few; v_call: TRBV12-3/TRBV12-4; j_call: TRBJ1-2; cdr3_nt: TGTGCCAGCAGTTTCGACAGGGTCCGGGGCTACACCTTC; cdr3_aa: CASSFDRVRGYTF
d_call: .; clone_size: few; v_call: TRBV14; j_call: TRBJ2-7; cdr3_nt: TGTGCCAGCAGCCAAGATATCAAGGGGGAGCAGTACTTC; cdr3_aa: CASSQDIKGEQYF
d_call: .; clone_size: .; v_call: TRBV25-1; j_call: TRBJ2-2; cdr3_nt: TGTGCCAGCAGTGAAAGGGACACCGGGGAGCTGTTTTTT; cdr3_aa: CASSERDTGELFF
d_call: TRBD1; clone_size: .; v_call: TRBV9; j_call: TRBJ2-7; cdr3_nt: TGTGCCAGCAGCGTAGGACAGGGGACCCCCTACGAGCAGTACTTC; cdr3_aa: CASSVGQGTPYEQYF
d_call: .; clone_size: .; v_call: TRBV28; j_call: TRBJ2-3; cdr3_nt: TGTGCCAGCAGTTTAGCGGGGGCCCCCCCCGATAAGCAGTATTTT; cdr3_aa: CASSLAGAPPDKQYF
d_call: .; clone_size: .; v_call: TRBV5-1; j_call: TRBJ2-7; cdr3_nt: TGCGCCAGCAGCTCCGGGACCCCCGGCCACGAGCAGTACTTC; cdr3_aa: CASSSGTPGHEQYF
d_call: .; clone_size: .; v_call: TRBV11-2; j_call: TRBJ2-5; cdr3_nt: TGTGCCAGCAGCGCGGTTGGGGGCTACCAAGAGACCCAGTACTTC; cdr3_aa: CASSAVGGYQETQYF
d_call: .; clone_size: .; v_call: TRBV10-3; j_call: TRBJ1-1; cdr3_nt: TGTGCCATCAGATCGGAGGGTGGGTACACTGAAGCTTTCTTT; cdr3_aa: CAIRSEGGYTEAFF
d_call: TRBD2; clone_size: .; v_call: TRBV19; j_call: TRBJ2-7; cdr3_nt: TGTGCCAGTCAGGGCCGGGCGGGAGGGCCGCACTTC; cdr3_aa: CASQGRAGGPHF
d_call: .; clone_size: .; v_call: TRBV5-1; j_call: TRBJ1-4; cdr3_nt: TGCGCCAGCAGCTGGACCGGGGGGTTCGATGAAAAACTGTTTTTT; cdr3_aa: CASSWTGGFDEKLFF